The 26 T cell receptor beta chains presented below share a single source sample, sequenced in a study of blood T cell repertoires in COVID-19. Sequencing was performed with immunoSEQ multiplex PCR; in TCRdb, only in-frame clones are kept and a portion is missing. The profile shows around 13,000 clones, 70% to 90% of them singletons. The specimen sequenced was peripheral blood. These receptor sequences come from an elderly man with acute or convalescent COVID-19.

The chain couples TRBV4-2 to TRBJ2-1; 9 bases are a match to TRBD2. Germline V gene sequence: CDR1 LGHNA, CDR2 YNFKEQ. The trim removed 5 bases at V and 4 bases at J, leaving 12 bases unmatched. The length of the CDR3 is 17 residues. The CDR3 nucleotides read TGTGCCAGCAGCTTCTCCCCCTCGCGGGGGGGTTACAATGAGCAGTTCTTC. Amino acids: CASSFSPSRGGYNEQFF.

This clone showed up just once. This chain connects TRBV10-3 to TRBJ1-1; 10 nucleotides match TRBD1. The germline gives CDR1 ENHRY, CDR2 SYGVKD. J lost 6 bases, V lost 0 bases, and 1 base had no gene match. The CDR3 covers 14 residues. The CDR3 loop is CAISESTGGPEAFF. CDR3 DNA: TGTGCCATCAGTGAGTCGACAGGGGGCCCTGAAGCTTTCTTT.

The chain couples TRBV3-1 (or the pseudogene TRBV3-2) to TRBJ2-7; TRBD2 is a possible D gene (6 bases). Germline values: CDR1 LGHDT, CDR2 YNNKEL (reference sequence). The CDR3 spans 14 residues. Trimming stripped 3 bases from V and 4 bases from J, with 13 bases between. The CDR3 region is CASSQGGILYEQYF. DNA for the CDR3: TGTGCCAGCAGCCAGGGGGGAATCCTTTACGAGCAGTACTTC.

V and J are TRBV11-2 and TRBJ2-5; 7 nucleotides line up with TRBD2. The CDR3 has 15 amino acids. CDR1 is SGHAT, CDR2 FQNNGV, per germline. V lost 3 bases, J lost 5 bases, and 9 bases stayed unmatched. CDR3 residues: CASSFSGTGGETQYF. The CDR3 bases are TGTGCCAGCAGCTTTTCAGGGACGGGAGGCGAGACCCAGTACTTC.

By sample fraction, this clone is medium-sized (0.01 to 0.1%). The J gene is TRBJ1-2, the V gene TRBV5-1, with 8 bases fitting TRBD1. Germline trimming cut 5 bases from V and 6 bases from J; bases unmatched to any gene: 6. The CDR3 consists of 13 residues. The germline CDR1 and CDR2 sequences are SGHRS and YFSETQ. The CDR3 spells CASSGNRGDGYTF. In nucleotides, the CDR3 is TGCGCCAGCAGTGGAAACAGGGGGGATGGCTACACCTTC.

The chain carries TRBV5-4 and TRBJ2-1, with 9 bases fitting TRBD1. Trimming at V came to 2 bases and at J to 9 bases, leaving 3 bases not matched to a gene. Per the germline V gene, CDR1 is SGHNT and CDR2 is YYREEE (reference sequence). There are 13 residues in the CDR3. This CDR3 is CASSFGTGTEQFF. In DNA form, the CDR3 reads TGTGCCAGCAGCTTCGGGACAGGGACTGAGCAGTTCTTC.

This sequence joins TRBV5-5 and TRBJ1-2, with a weak D call TRBD1 (5 bases). The CDR3 extends over 15 amino acids. Trimming stripped 0 bases from V and 0 bases from J, with 9 bases between. Germline-derived CDR1 and CDR2 are SGHKS and YYEKEE (reference sequence). The CDR3 region is CASSLAGGANYGYTF. The CDR3 region has the DNA TGTGCCAGCAGCTTGGCCGGGGGGGCTAACTATGGCTACACCTTC.

V gene TRBV6-5 combines with J gene TRBJ1-5; 7 bases fit TRBD1. V was pared by 2 bases and J by 2 bases, with 3 bases of the junction left unmatched. This CDR3 is 15 amino acids long. In germline, CDR1 is MNHEY, CDR2 SVGAGI. CDR3 DNA sequence: TGTGCCAGCAGTTACCGGGGGACAGGCAATCAGCCCCAGCATTTT. Translating gives CASSYRGTGNQPQHF.

CDR3 DNA: TGCGCCAGCAGCTTGTCTTATCGAGGAACCGGGGAGCTGTTTTTT. As protein: CASSLSYRGTGELFF. The chain carries TRBV5-1 and TRBJ2-2, with unresolved D. The CDR3 totals 15 residues. The germline V gene encodes CDR1 SGHRS and CDR2 YFSETQ. V was shortened by 1 base and J by 5 bases, with 12 bases between the two germline ends.

The CDR3, as DNA: TGTGCCAGCAGCCCCCCGGGGTACCGGGGTGAGACCCAGTACTTC. Protein product: CASSPPGYRGETQYF. The chain carries TRBV11-2 and TRBJ2-5; perhaps TRBD2 as D (5 bases). Trimming pared 5 bases from V and 5 bases from J, leaving 18 bases between. The germline V gene has CDR1 SGHAT and CDR2 FQNNGV. CDR3 size: 15 residues.

The CDR3: CASSLVLDSYNEQFF. CDR3 sequence (DNA): TGTGCCAGTAGTCTTGTTCTAGATTCCTACAATGAGCAGTTCTTC. This chain connects TRBV19 to TRBJ2-1; D uncertain. Germline values: CDR1 LNHDA, CDR2 SQIVND (reference sequence). CDR3 length equals 15 residues. Trimming took off 5 bases at V and 1 base at J, with 12 bases between the two ends.

The chain recombines TRBV5-4 with TRBJ2-2; TRBD2 aligns across 7 bases. CDR3 size: 18 residues. J gave up 6 bases and V 1 base, and 15 bases lay outside the gene matches. The germline V gene encodes CDR1 SGHNT and CDR2 YYREEE (reference sequence). The CDR3 protein is CASSLKRGNVVTSGELFF. The CDR3, as DNA: TGTGCCAGCAGCTTGAAGCGGGGAAACGTTGTAACGTCCGGGGAGCTGTTTTTT.

This clone has only a few counts. This chain connects TRBV10-2 to TRBJ2-7, with 7 bases lining up with TRBD2. Germline V CDR1 and CDR2: WSHSY, SAAADI. J lost 4 bases, V lost 0 bases, and 0 bases had no gene match. The CDR3 covers 13 residues. The CDR3 DNA follows: TGCGCCAGCAGTGAGTCGGGACTATACGAGCAGTACTTC. Translating gives CASSESGLYEQYF.

The rearrangement links TRBV18 to TRBJ1-2, with a weak D call TRBD1 (5 bases). Germline CDR1 is KGHSH and CDR2 is LQKENI. The CDR3 extends over 13 amino acids. The V and J ends lost 2 bases and 2 bases respectively, with 6 bases between them. The CDR3 loop is CASSPSGNYGYTF. Here the CDR3 DNA reads TGTGCCAGCTCACCATCAGGGAACTATGGCTACACCTTC.

The V gene is TRBV20-1, the J gene TRBJ2-2; D is unresolved. The CDR3 spans 12 residues. Germline assignment: CDR1 DFQATT and CDR2 SNEGSKA (reference sequence). Trimming left V 3 bases short and J 4 bases short, with 6 bases between. CDR3 region: CSASLVTGELFF. In DNA form, the CDR3 reads TGCAGTGCTAGTCTTGTCACCGGGGAGCTGTTTTTT.

V gene TRBV6-5 combines with J gene TRBJ2-7; no firm D call. From germline, CDR1 is MNHEY and CDR2 SVGAGI. This CDR3 contains 14 residues. The ends were cut back, 7 bases at V and 0 bases at J, with 13 bases in the middle. The CDR3 DNA sequence: TGTGCCAGCAAAGCGACTTTGAGCTCCTACGAGCAGTACTTC. Translating gives CASKATLSSYEQYF.

CDR3 bases: TGTGCCAGCAGTATAGCGGGGGGCAGGGATGAGCAGTTCTTC. Its protein product is CASSIAGGRDEQFF. The chain employs TRBV6-5 and TRBJ2-1, with 10 bases lining up with TRBD2. The germline V gene has CDR1 MNHEY and CDR2 SVGAGI. J was trimmed by 8 bases and V by 5 bases; bases with no gene match: 6. This CDR3 comprises 14 residues.

This rearrangement joins TRBV7-9 to TRBJ2-3; 12 bases are a match to TRBD2. This CDR3 contains 15 residues. V was clipped by 6 bases and J by 1 base; unmatched bases: 2. Looked up from germline, CDR1 is SEHNR and CDR2 is FQNEAQ (reference sequence). The CDR3 DNA reads TGTGCCAGCAGTCCTAGCGGGGGGGGCACAGATACGCAGTATTTT. This gives the protein CASSPSGGGTDTQYF.

The chain employs TRBV2 and TRBJ2-7, with D hard to call. CDR3 length: 16 residues. V was shortened by 2 bases and J by 5 bases, with 19 bases between the two germline ends. CDR1 and CDR2 (germline): SNHLY, FYNNEI. The CDR3 here is CASSESRPFSLNEQYF. The DNA for the CDR3 is TGTGCCAGCAGTGAAAGCAGGCCATTCTCCCTGAACGAGCAGTACTTC.

The genes are TRBV5-1 and TRBJ1-1; D is unresolved. The CDR3 is 13 amino acids. V was trimmed by 2 bases and J by 3 bases, leaving 8 bases between them. Germline lookup yields CDR1 SGHRS and CDR2 YFSETQ. CDR3 loop: CASSFRVDTEAFF. The CDR3 DNA reads TGCGCCAGCAGCTTTCGGGTTGACACTGAAGCTTTCTTT. The whole variable domain, remainder taken from reference TRBV5-1 and TRBJ1-1, is KAGVTQTPRYLIKTRGQQVTLSCSPISGHRSVSWYQQTPGQGLQFLFEYFSETQRNKGNFPGRFSGRQFSNSRSEMNVSTLELGDSALYLCASSFRVDTEAFFGQGTRLTVV.

This chain links TRBV19 with TRBJ1-2, with a tentative D call TRBD1 (6 bases). Per the germline V gene, CDR1 is LNHDA and CDR2 is SQIVND (reference sequence). Trimming removed 5 bases at V and 3 bases at J, with 16 bases between. The length of the CDR3 is 15 residues. The CDR3: CASSAPGPGDYGYTF. The CDR3 nucleotides read TGTGCCAGTAGTGCCCCAGGGCCAGGGGACTATGGCTACACCTTC.

The CDR3 loop is CASQKTTNEKLFF. The CDR3 nucleotides are TGTGCCAGCCAAAAAACAACTAATGAAAAACTGTTTTTT. V and J are TRBV6-5 and TRBJ1-4; D not resolved. The ends were cut back, 8 bases at V and 0 bases at J, with 7 bases in the middle. This CDR3 has 13 amino acids. Germline values: CDR1 MNHEY, CDR2 SVGAGI.

The chain uses TRBV6-5 and TRBJ2-1, with 12 bases fitting TRBD1. V shed 4 bases and J 6 bases; nucleotides not matched to a gene: 4. The germline V gene has CDR1 MNHEY and CDR2 SVGAGI. The CDR3 runs 15 residues. In DNA form, the CDR3 reads TGTGCCAGCAGTTTTCGGGACAGGGGGCCCAATGAGCAGTTCTTC. This codes for CASSFRDRGPNEQFF.

The V call is TRBV18, the J call TRBJ2-7, with TRBD2 matching over 9 bases. The CDR3 sequence is 16 residues long. Germline V gene sequence: CDR1 KGHSH, CDR2 LQKENI. V shed 3 bases and J 2 bases; nucleotides not matched to a gene: 8. The CDR3 reads CASSPSLAGGPYEQYF. The CDR3 bases are TGTGCCAGCTCACCGAGTTTGGCGGGGGGGCCCTACGAGCAGTACTTC. Filled out from reference TRBV18 and TRBJ2-7, the complete variable domain reads NAGVMQNPRHLVRRRGQEARLRCSPMKGHSHVYWYRQLPEEGLKFMVYLQKENIIDESGMPKERFSAEFPKEGPSILRIQQVVRGDSAAYFCASSPSLAGGPYEQYFGPGTRLTVT.

The chain links TRBV5-1 to TRBJ1-6; tentative D call: TRBD1 (6 bases). CDR1 is SGHRS and CDR2 is YFSETQ in the germline V gene. Trimming cost V 4 bases and J 5 bases, with 16 bases left between them. The CDR3 is 16 amino acids. Here the CDR3 reads CASSPVGGGDNSPLHF. In nucleotides, the CDR3 is TGCGCCAGCAGCCCGGTGGGGGGGGGCGATAATTCACCCCTCCACTTT.

The chain has TRBV3-1 (or the pseudogene TRBV3-2) and TRBJ1-2, with 7 bases lining up with TRBD1. There are 15 residues in the CDR3. Germline V gene data show CDR1 as LGHDT and CDR2 as YNNKEL (reference sequence). Trimming took 5 bases from V and 5 from J; bases not matched to a gene: 11. CDR3 nucleotides: TGTGCCAGCAGCGCCCAAAACAGGGGAGAATATGGCTACACCTTC. Protein product: CASSAQNRGEYGYTF.